This is a list of T cell receptor beta chains from one sample in a study of T cells after posttransplantation cyclophosphamide. Sequenced by immunoSEQ multiplex PCR; TCRdb stores in-frame clones only, minus some. Sampling found 30,000 to 45,000 clones, none seen once. Source material: PBMCs. The receptors derive from a girl between 5 and 17 years old in good health, CMV-negative, and a related stem cell transplant donor. The CDR3 runs from the conserved cysteine through the conserved F or W. The order of the fields is clone size, J gene, D gene, V gene, CDR3 protein, CDR3 DNA. A D gene is named only where the DNA matches it firmly. Clone size is shown for a subset of rows, as once, few, many or a class of expanded clone.

many TRBJ2-7 TRBD2 TRBV25-1 CASSGAGGSYEQYF TGTGCCAGCAGTGGAGCGGGAGGATCCTACGAGCAGTACTTC
many TRBJ1-3 TRBD1 TRBV9 CASSVAPGQALRGNTIYF TGTGCCAGCAGTGTGGCACCCGGACAGGCACTGCGGGGAAACACCATATATTTT
. TRBJ2-1 TRBD2 TRBV6-6 CASISLAGGPHEQFF TGTGCCAGCATTTCACTCGCGGGGGGGCCCCATGAGCAGTTCTTC
. TRBJ2-1 . TRBV7-9 CASSLGGGNEQFF TGTGCCAGCAGCTTAGGAGGGGGAAATGAGCAGTTCTTC
. TRBJ2-7 . TRBV28 CASSGISGDFYEQYF TGTGCCAGCAGTGGGATTAGCGGTGACTTCTACGAGCAGTACTTC
many TRBJ2-7 . TRBV9 CASSARGGGPYEQYF TGTGCCAGCAGCGCCAGGGGAGGGGGGCCATACGAGCAGTACTTC
. TRBJ2-1 TRBD1 TRBV9 CASSGGGQAYNEQFF TGTGCCAGCAGCGGAGGGGGACAGGCCTACAATGAGCAGTTCTTC
many TRBJ1-5 . TRBV28 CASSIHENQPQHF TGTGCCAGCAGTATCCACGAGAATCAGCCCCAGCATTTT
many TRBJ1-1 . TRBV15 CATSRDIGHSNTEAFF TGTGCCACCAGCAGAGATATCGGACACTCGAACACTGAAGCTTTCTTT
. TRBJ2-1 TRBD2 TRBV18 CASSPPVGGGGTSGIGSSYNEQFF TGTGCCAGCTCACCACCGGTGGGGGGCGGCGGGACTAGCGGGATTGGAAGCTCCTACAATGAGCAGTTCTTC
few TRBJ2-1 . TRBV28 CASSLTPHTGSTYNEQFF TGTGCCAGCAGTTTAACCCCCCACACAGGTTCGACCTACAATGAGCAGTTCTTC
many TRBJ2-7 . TRBV18 CASSPSGGPGVYEQYF TGTGCCAGCTCACCATCGGGCGGACCGGGGGTCTACGAGCAGTACTTC
many TRBJ2-5 TRBD1 TRBV4-2 CASSQVGDRQETQYF TGTGCCAGCAGCCAAGTTGGGGACAGACAAGAGACCCAGTACTTC
many TRBJ1-5 TRBD1 TRBV4-1 CASSPGTGGRQPQHF TGCGCCAGCAGCCCCGGGACAGGGGGCCGGCAGCCCCAGCATTTT
. TRBJ2-5 . TRBV21-1 CASSKGKKGNRAEQETQYF TGTGCCAGCAGCAAAGGAAAAAAGGGGAACAGGGCCGAGCAAGAGACCCAGTACTTC
few TRBJ2-7 TRBD2 TRBV18 CASSPGGRTIAYEQYF TGTGCCAGCTCACCCGGGGGGAGAACCATCGCCTACGAGCAGTACTTC
many TRBJ1-1 . TRBV7-9 CASSLALRGNTEAFF TGTGCCAGCAGCTTAGCGCTCCGCGGGAACACTGAAGCTTTCTTT
many TRBJ2-6 . TRBV6-1 CASSEGKPGANVLTF TGTGCCAGCAGTGAAGGAAAGCCCGGGGCCAACGTCCTGACTTTC
many TRBJ1-1 . TRBV4-2 CASSHGGVNTEAFF TGTGCCAGCAGCCATGGGGGGGTGAACACTGAAGCTTTCTTT
many TRBJ2-2 TRBD2 TRBV4-3 CASSQLDGRPGELFF TGCGCCAGCAGCCAACTTGACGGGAGGCCCGGGGAGCTGTTTTTT
. TRBJ2-3 . TRBV29-1 CSVGKNRDTQYF TGCAGCGTTGGTAAAAATAGAGATACGCAGTATTTT
. TRBJ2-7 TRBD1 TRBV14 CASGETGLPYEQYF TGTGCCAGCGGCGAGACAGGGCTCCCCTACGAGCAGTACTTC
. TRBJ2-3 TRBD2 TRBV9 CASSVRGGTDTQYF TGTGCCAGCAGCGTACGGGGGGGCACAGATACGCAGTATTTT
. TRBJ2-5 . TRBV9 CASSPTLGTQYF TGTGCCAGCAGCCCAACTCTTGGGACCCAGTACTTC
. TRBJ2-5 TRBD1 TRBV2 CASISDRGGETQYF TGTGCCAGCATTTCTGACAGGGGTGGCGAGACCCAGTACTTC
many TRBJ1-5 TRBD1 TRBV29-1 CSVGQTINQPQHF TGCAGCGTGGGACAGACCATAAATCAGCCCCAGCATTTT
many TRBJ1-2 TRBD1 TRBV7-9 CASSRDRVYGYTF TGTGCCAGCAGCCGAGACAGGGTATATGGCTACACCTTC
few TRBJ2-3 TRBD2 TRBV6-4 CASSDSAGGSDTQYF TGTGCCAGCAGTGATTCTGCGGGAGGATCAGATACGCAGTATTTT
few TRBJ2-7 TRBD1 TRBV4-2 CASSQEIQQGKHEQYF TGTGCCAGCAGCCAAGAGATTCAACAGGGGAAGCACGAGCAGTACTTC
. TRBJ2-2 TRBD2 TRBV7-3 CASSLLSTPGGITGELFF TGTGCCAGCAGCTTATTATCTACCCCGGGAGGGATCACCGGGGAGCTGTTTTTT
many TRBJ2-2 . TRBV28 CASSFGGANTGELFF TGTGCCAGCAGTTTTGGAGGGGCGAACACCGGGGAGCTGTTTTTT
many TRBJ2-7 TRBD2 TRBV27 CASRRWVAGSTSSYEQYF TGTGCCAGCAGAAGGTGGGTAGCGGGATCAACGAGCTCCTACGAGCAGTACTTC
few TRBJ2-2 TRBD2 TRBV2 CAGSDSLAGGSGELFF TGTGCCGGCAGTGATTCTCTAGCGGGGGGTAGCGGGGAGCTGTTTTTT
few TRBJ2-5 TRBD1 TRBV18 CASSPRDRVEMETQYF TGTGCCAGCTCACCACGAGACAGGGTGGAAATGGAGACCCAGTACTTC
many TRBJ2-7 . TRBV5-1 CASSPGLIQGSVYEQYF TGCGCCAGCAGTCCCGGACTAATACAGGGGTCAGTATACGAGCAGTACTTC
. TRBJ2-3 . TRBV7-3 CASSSGGRSDTQYF TGTGCCAGCAGCTCTGGGGGCCGGTCAGATACGCAGTATTTT
few TRBJ1-1 . TRBV28 CASSLWHASDTEAFF TGTGCCAGCAGTTTATGGCATGCGTCGGACACTGAAGCTTTCTTT
. TRBJ2-1 TRBD1 TRBV29-1 CSGGQGRNEQFF TGCAGCGGTGGACAGGGTAGGAATGAGCAGTTCTTC